This TCR beta chain was captured in a study of blood T cell repertoires in COVID-19. Looking at the study overall: Nucleic acid was either cDNA or gDNA, and it came from T cells, B-cell-depleted T cells, or PBMCs.

J gave up 1 base and V 7 bases, and 13 bases lay outside the gene matches. The CDR3 is 17 residues long. Looked up from germline, CDR1 is LNHDA and CDR2 is SQIVND (reference sequence). Libraries were prepared by immunoSEQ multiplex PCR; TCRdb keeps only in-frame clonotypes and omits some of them. The table lists 150,000 to 200,000 clones, 70% to 90% of them singletons, with 15% to 20% in the top ten. The origin of this receptor is a person aged 70 to 79 with COVID-19, enrolled during active disease. The chain has TRBV19 and TRBJ1-1; the match to TRBD1 covers 9 bases. Sequencing used peripheral blood. Here the CDR3 DNA reads TGTGCCAGTAAAGGGACAGGGCTTGCTTTTAGGAACACTGAAGCTTTCTTT. This translates into CASKGTGLAFRNTEAFF.